The 13 T cell receptor beta chains presented below share a single source sample, sequenced in a study of OX40 agonist ivuxolimab in advanced cancers. TCRdb's table, derived via immunoSEQ multiplex PCR, lists solely in-frame clones and lacks some. The sample has 46,000 or so clones, approximately 86% seen once. Material: CD4+ or CD8+ T cells sorted from blood, obtained in a trial of the OX40 agonist ivuxolimab. Receptors were obtained from an adult with an advanced solid tumor such as melanoma, head and neck, liver or kidney cancer.

DNA of the CDR3: TGTGCCAGCAGCCCAGGACAGGAAACCCCTACGCAGTATTTT. Residues: CASSPGQETPTQYF. The chain joins TRBV5-4 to TRBJ2-3; 7 bases are a match to TRBD1. CDR3 length: 14 amino acids. Losses at the gene ends were 4 bases for V and 8 bases for J; bases not matched to a gene: 10. CDR1 SGHNT and CDR2 YYREEE come from the germline V gene (reference sequence).

The chain recombines TRBV13 with TRBJ2-1; TRBD2 might be the D (6 bases). The CDR3 sequence is 13 residues long. V was clipped by 4 bases and J by 6 bases, with 10 bases between them. CDR1 PRHDT and CDR2 FYEKMQ come from the germline V gene (reference sequence). The CDR3 loop is CASSYGSLNEQFF. CDR3 coding DNA: TGTGCCAGCAGCTACGGGAGCCTCAATGAGCAGTTCTTC.

The chain combines TRBV29-1 with TRBJ2-7; a weak D match, TRBD1 (6 bases). The germline CDR1 and CDR2 sequences are SQVTM and ANQGSEA. V gave up 1 base and J gave up 3 bases, with 16 bases separating them. This CDR3 is built from 15 residues. CDR3 nucleotide sequence: TGCAGCGTTGAAGTCCCGGACAGAGATTTCTACGAGCAGTACTTC. Residues: CSVEVPDRDFYEQYF.

The rearrangement uses TRBV15 and TRBJ2-1, with D possibly matching TRBD2 (6 bases). V was shortened by 6 bases and J by 8 bases, with 8 bases between the two germline ends. CDR1 is LNHNV, CDR2 YYDKDF, per germline (reference sequence). The CDR3 extends over 11 amino acids. Here the CDR3 reads CATRAGYEQFF. CDR3 nucleotides: TGTGCCACCAGAGCGGGCTATGAGCAGTTCTTC.

The chain employs TRBV7-7 and TRBJ2-7; 7 positions match TRBD1. The junction had 12 bases not matched to a gene; V was cut back by 5 bases and J by 2 bases. The CDR3 consists of 16 residues. Germline-derived CDR1 and CDR2 are SSHAT and FNYEAQ (reference sequence). The CDR3 region is CASSPFGQGVPYEQYF. For the CDR3, the DNA is TGTGCCAGCAGCCCGTTCGGGCAGGGGGTTCCCTACGAGCAGTACTTC.

The chain carries TRBV7-6 and TRBJ1-5, with TRBD1 matching 8 bases. This CDR3 comprises 18 residues. CDR1 and CDR2 (germline): SGHVS, FNYEAQ. With V trimmed by 5 bases and J by 0 bases, 12 bases remained unmatched. The CDR3 sequence: CASSPTDRAHYSNQPQHF. The CDR3 DNA reads as TGTGCCAGCAGCCCCACGGACAGGGCCCACTATAGCAATCAGCCCCAGCATTTT.

The chain recombines TRBV4-1 with TRBJ1-1; possibly TRBD1 for D (6 bases). Germline V gene lookup returns CDR1 MGHRA and CDR2 YSYEKL. V was pared by 2 bases and J by 3 bases, with 13 bases between. The CDR3 sequence is 15 residues long. The CDR3 DNA follows: TGCGCCAGCAGCCAATCCGGACAGTATTACACTGAAGCTTTCTTT. This codes for CASSQSGQYYTEAFF.

V gene TRBV4-2 combines with J gene TRBJ2-1; D possibly corresponds to TRBD1 (6 bases). This CDR3 is 14 amino acids long. V shed 3 bases and J shed 6 bases, with 12 bases lying between them. CDR1 is LGHNA, CDR2 YNFKEQ, per germline. CDR3 nucleotide sequence: TGTGCCAGCAGCCACGACAGGAATGGCAATGAGCAGTTCTTC. Translation gives CASSHDRNGNEQFF.

The rearrangement uses TRBV4-3 and TRBJ2-3; no clear D gene. The V and J ends lost 1 base and 6 bases respectively, with 8 bases between them. Germline values: CDR1 LGHNA, CDR2 YSLEER. The CDR3 contains 13 residues. CDR3 in DNA: TGCGCCAGCAGCCAAGTACCCGGGGATACGCAGTATTTT. Its translation: CASSQVPGDTQYF.

The V and J genes are TRBV27 and TRBJ1-2; D is perhaps TRBD1 (5 bases). V dropped 3 bases and J dropped 0 bases, with 17 bases sitting between them. This CDR3 has 17 amino acids. Germline assignment: CDR1 MNHEY and CDR2 SMNVEV (reference sequence). The DNA for the CDR3 is TGTGCCAGCAGTTTCACGCCGGCGCGGGGGGCTAACTATGGCTACACCTTC. This translates into CASSFTPARGANYGYTF.

The V and J genes are TRBV6-5 and TRBJ2-1; no reliable D call. V was shortened by 2 bases and J by 2 bases, with 10 bases between the two germline ends. Germline loops: CDR1 MNHEY, CDR2 SVGAGI. The CDR3 is 15 amino acids. CDR3 protein: CASSYGPDAYNEQFF. The CDR3 nucleotides read TGTGCCAGCAGTTACGGGCCAGACGCCTACAATGAGCAGTTCTTC.

This rearrangement joins TRBV6-1 to TRBJ2-5, with D perhaps TRBD1 (6 bases). The J call is uncertain, as TRBJ2-7 better fits the DNA end. The germline V gene has CDR1 MNHNS and CDR2 SASEGT. CDR3 size: 15 residues. DNA for the CDR3: TGTGCCAGCAGTGGAATGAGGGACAACTCCTACGAGCAGTACTTC. Translated: CASSGMRDNSYEQYF.

The genes are TRBV4-1 and TRBJ2-5, with D perhaps TRBD2 (6 bases). The J call may be wrong; the DNA end is better matched by TRBJ2-7. The CDR3 covers 18 residues. In germline, CDR1 is MGHRA, CDR2 YSYEKL. CDR3 nucleotides: TGCGCCAGCAGCCAAGATTCAAAGCGGGCACCGTTATCCTACGAGCAGTACTTC. Protein sequence: CASSQDSKRAPLSYEQYF.